This T cell receptor (beta chain) was observed in a study of untreated major depressive disorder. Repertoires were generated with immunoSEQ multiplex PCR, while TCRdb's copy carries only in-frame clones and drops some. The sample lists about 27,000 clones; about 91% were seen once. Concerning this clone: Its antigen is as yet unknown.

Study observations and caveats: Sequencing comparisons covered only three preselected Vbeta families.

This clonotype originated in a woman in her thirties with major depressive disorder. Sequenced sample: CD4+ T cells from PBMCs.

CDR3 amino acids: CASSRDGYTGELFF. The CDR3 DNA reads as TGTGCCAGCAGCAGGGACGGGTACACCGGGGAGCTGTTTTTT. The chain uses TRBV6-4 and TRBJ2-2, with D perhaps assigned TRBD1 or TRBD2 (5 bases each). Germline loops: CDR1 MRHNA, CDR2 SNTAGT. V shed 6 bases and J shed 3 bases, with 11 bases lying between them. The CDR3 length is 14 residues.